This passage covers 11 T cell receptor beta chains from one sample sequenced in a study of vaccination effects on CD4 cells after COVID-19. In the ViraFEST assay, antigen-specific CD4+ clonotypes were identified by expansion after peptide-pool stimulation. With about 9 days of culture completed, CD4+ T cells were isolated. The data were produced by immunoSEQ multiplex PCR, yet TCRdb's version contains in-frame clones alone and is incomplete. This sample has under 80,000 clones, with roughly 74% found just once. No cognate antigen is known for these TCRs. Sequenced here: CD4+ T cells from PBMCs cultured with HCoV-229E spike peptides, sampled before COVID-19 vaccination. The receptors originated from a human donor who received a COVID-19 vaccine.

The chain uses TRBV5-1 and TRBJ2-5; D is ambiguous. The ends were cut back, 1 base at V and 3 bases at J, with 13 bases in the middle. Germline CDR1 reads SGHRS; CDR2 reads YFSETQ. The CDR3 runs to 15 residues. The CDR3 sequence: CASSLYPGLKETQYF. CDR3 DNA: TGCGCCAGCAGCTTGTACCCAGGATTGAAAGAGACCCAGTACTTC. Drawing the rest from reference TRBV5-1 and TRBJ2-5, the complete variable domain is KAGVTQTPRYLIKTRGQQVTLSCSPISGHRSVSWYQQTPGQGLQFLFEYFSETQRNKGNFPGRFSGRQFSNSRSEMNVSTLELGDSALYLCASSLYPGLKETQYFGPGTRLLVL.

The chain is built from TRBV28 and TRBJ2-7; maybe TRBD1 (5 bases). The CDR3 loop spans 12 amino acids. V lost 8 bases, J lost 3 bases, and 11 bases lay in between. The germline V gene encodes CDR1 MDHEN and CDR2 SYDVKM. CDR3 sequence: CASGNRLYEQYV. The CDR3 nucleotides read TGTGCCAGCGGAAACAGGCTCTACGAGCAGTACGTC.

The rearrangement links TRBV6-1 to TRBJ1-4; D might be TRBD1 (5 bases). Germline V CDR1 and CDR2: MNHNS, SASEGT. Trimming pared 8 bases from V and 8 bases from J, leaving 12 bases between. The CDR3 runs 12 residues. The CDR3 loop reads CASHGGGEKLFF. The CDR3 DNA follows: TGTGCCAGCCACGGGGGTGGGGAAAAACTGTTTTTT.

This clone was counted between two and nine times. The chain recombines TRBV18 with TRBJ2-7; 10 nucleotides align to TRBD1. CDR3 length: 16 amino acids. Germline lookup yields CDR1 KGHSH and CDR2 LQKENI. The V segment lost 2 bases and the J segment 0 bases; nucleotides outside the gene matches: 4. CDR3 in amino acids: CASSPLGQGNSYEQYV. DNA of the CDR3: TGTGCCAGCTCACCATTGGGACAGGGGAACTCCTACGAGCAGTACGTC.

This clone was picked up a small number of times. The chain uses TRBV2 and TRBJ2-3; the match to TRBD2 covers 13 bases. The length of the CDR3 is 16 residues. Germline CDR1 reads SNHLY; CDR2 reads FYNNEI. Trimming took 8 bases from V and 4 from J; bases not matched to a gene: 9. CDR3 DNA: TGTGCCAGCGGCACTAGCGGGGGGGCATGGTCAGATACGCAGTATTTT. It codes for CASGTSGGAWSDTQYF.

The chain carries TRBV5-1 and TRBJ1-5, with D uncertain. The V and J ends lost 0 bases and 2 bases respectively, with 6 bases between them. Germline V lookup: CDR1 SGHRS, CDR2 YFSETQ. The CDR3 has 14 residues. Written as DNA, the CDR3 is TGCGCCAGCAGCTTGGATAGTGGCAATCAGCCCCAGCATTTT. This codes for CASSLDSGNQPQHF.

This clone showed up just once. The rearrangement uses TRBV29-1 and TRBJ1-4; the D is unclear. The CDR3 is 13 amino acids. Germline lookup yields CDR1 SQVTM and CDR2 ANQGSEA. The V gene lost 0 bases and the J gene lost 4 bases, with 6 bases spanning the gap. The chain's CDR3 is CSVEDPHNEKLFF. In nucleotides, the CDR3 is TGCAGCGTTGAAGATCCTCATAATGAAAAACTGTTTTTT.

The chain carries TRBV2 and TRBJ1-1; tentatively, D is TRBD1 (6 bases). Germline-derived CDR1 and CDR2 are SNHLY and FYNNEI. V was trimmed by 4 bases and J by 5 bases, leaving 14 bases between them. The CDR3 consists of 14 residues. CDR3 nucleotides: TGTGCCAGCAGTGCTACAGGGAGCAGGACTGAAGCTTTCTTT. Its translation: CASSATGSRTEAFF.

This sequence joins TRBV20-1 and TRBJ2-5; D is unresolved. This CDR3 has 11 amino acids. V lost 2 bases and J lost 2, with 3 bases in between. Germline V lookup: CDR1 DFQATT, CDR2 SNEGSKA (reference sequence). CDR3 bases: TGCAGTGCTAGAAAACAAGAGACCCAGTACTTC. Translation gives CSARKQETQYF.

CDR3 bases: TGTGCCAGCAGCTTCTCGCACTTCACAGATACGCAGTATTTT. Amino acid sequence: CASSFSHFTDTQYF. This sequence joins TRBV7-2 and TRBJ2-3; D remains ambiguous. The CDR3 spans 14 residues. V was pared by 3 bases and J by 2 bases, with 9 bases between. In germline, CDR1 is SGHTA, CDR2 FQGNSA.

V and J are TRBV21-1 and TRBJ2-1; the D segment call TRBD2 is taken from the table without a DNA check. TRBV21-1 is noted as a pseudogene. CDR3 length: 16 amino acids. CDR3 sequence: CASARPGLAGNNEQFF. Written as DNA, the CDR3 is TGTGCCAGCGCGAGACCGGGACTAGCGGGCAACAATGAGCAGTTCTTC.